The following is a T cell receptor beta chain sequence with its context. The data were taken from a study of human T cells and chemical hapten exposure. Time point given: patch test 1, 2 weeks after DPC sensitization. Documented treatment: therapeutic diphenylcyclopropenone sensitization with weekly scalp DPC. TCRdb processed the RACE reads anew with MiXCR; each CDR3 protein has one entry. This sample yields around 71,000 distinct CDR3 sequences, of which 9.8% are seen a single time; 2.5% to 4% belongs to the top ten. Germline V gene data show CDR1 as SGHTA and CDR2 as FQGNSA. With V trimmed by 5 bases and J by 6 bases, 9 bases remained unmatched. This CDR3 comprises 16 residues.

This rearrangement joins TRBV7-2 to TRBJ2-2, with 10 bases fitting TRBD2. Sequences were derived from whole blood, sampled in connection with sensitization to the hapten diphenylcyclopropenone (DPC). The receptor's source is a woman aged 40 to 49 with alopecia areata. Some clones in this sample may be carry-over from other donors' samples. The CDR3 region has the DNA TGTGCCAGCAGCAAGAACGGACTAGCGGCAGCCGGGGAGCTGTTTTTT. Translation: CASSKNGLAAAGELFF.